The T cell receptor beta chain under discussion was sequenced for a study of CD8 T cells in ankylosing spondylitis. Trimming removed 0 bases from V and 2 bases from J, with 9 bases in between. Germline loops: CDR1 LGHNA, CDR2 YSLEER. This CDR3 contains 15 residues. A remark on this clonotype: The antigen remains unidentified.

Quantitative 5'-RACE was performed with molecular barcodes, and it yielded the TCR beta libraries. TCRdb re-called the 5' RACE reads through MiXCR, storing one row per CDR3 protein. The top ten clones hold approximately 18% of a sample with 650,000 to 800,000 distinct CDR3 sequences, around 20% of them seen once. General observations from the study: A CD8+ phenotype characterized the disease-linked clones, which were relatively rare in peripheral blood. In synovial fluid and blood from reactive arthritis, some motif variants were previously reported. What appeared characteristic of ankylosing spondylitis blood was a TCR beta motif of fewer than ten highly homologous variants. Disease-linked clones were reportedly significantly enriched in matched ankylosing spondylitis synovial fluid.

The specimen sequenced was blood, either unsorted or a sorted T cell fraction (not recorded which). The chain couples TRBV4-3 to TRBJ2-3, with unresolved D. The TCR originated in a male donor with ankylosing spondylitis. This CDR3 reads CASSQDGVYTDTQYF. The DNA of the CDR3 is TGCGCCAGCAGCCAAGATGGCGTTTACACAGATACGCAGTATTTT.